This T cell receptor (beta chain) originates from a study of T cell clones after liver transplantation. The CDR3 length is 13 residues. The V segment lost 8 bases and the J segment 2 bases; nucleotides outside the gene matches: 4. Germline CDR1 and CDR2: MNHEY and SVGAGI. Clones were sequenced by immunoSEQ multiplex PCR, and TCRdb holds only the in-frame ones, with some missing. The sample lists 70,000 to 85,000 clones; about 80% were seen once. Specimen: CD4+ T cells from blood, collected before liver transplant. The TCR originated in a human donor who received a liver transplant. This chain joins TRBV6-5 and TRBJ2-7; 9 bases line up with TRBD1. For the CDR3, the DNA is TGTGCCAGCGGACAGGGGTTGACCTACGAGCAGTACTTC. Its protein is CASGQGLTYEQYF.